Presented here are 2 T cell receptor beta chains from one specimen sequenced in a study of beta chain features in type 1 diabetes. Expressed TCRB transcripts got sequenced, as all isolated RNA was reverse transcribed. The data were produced by immunoSEQ multiplex PCR, yet TCRdb's version contains in-frame clones alone and is incomplete. This sample has under 250,000 clones, with 13% to 15% found just once. Sequenced sample: naive CD4+ T cells from blood. The receptor set was obtained from a woman between 35 and 50 years old in good health.

The V and J genes are TRBV4-3 and TRBJ2-7; D remains unclear. V was shortened by 1 base and J by 4 bases, with 11 bases between the two germline ends. This CDR3 contains 14 residues. Germline V gives CDR1 LGHNA, CDR2 YSLEER. CDR3 in amino acids: CASSQALGVYEQYF. CDR3 DNA: TGCGCCAGCAGCCAAGCCCTTGGAGTTTACGAGCAGTACTTC.

This clone appeared many times. The rearrangement links TRBV4-2 to TRBJ2-1, with TRBD2 as a possible D gene (5 bases). Looked up from germline, CDR1 is LGHNA and CDR2 is YNFKEQ. Trimming removed 3 bases at V and 6 bases at J, with 21 bases between. The CDR3 loop spans 17 amino acids. CDR3 DNA sequence: TGTGCCAGCAGCCATCCCGGGCGGCGTCGAGGAGGCAATGAGCAGTTCTTC. This codes for CASSHPGRRRGGNEQFF.